This T cell receptor beta chain was identified in a study of control samples from healthy donors and cancer patients. Germline assignment: CDR1 LNHDA and CDR2 SQIVND (reference sequence). Trimming took off 9 bases at V and 3 bases at J, with 19 bases between the two ends. The CDR3 contains 15 residues. Produced via immunoSEQ multiplex PCR; TCRdb's table is partial and in-frame only. The sample shows 150,000 to 200,000 clones, 80% to 90% of them seen only once. This clonotype was sampled from a man aged 25 to 40 in good health. This chain connects TRBV19 to TRBJ2-3; D possibly corresponds to TRBD2 (6 bases). Source material: blood. The CDR3 here is CASTPMVGGTDTQYF. The DNA for the CDR3 is TGTGCCAGCACCCCTATGGTGGGAGGAACAGATACGCAGTATTTT.